This TCR beta chain was profiled in a study of T cells in Graves' hyperthyroidism and ophthalmopathy. Template material for amplifying TCR beta CDR3 regions consisted of RNA transcripts. HTBI primers were used for first-round RT-PCR of the TCR CDR3. MiXCR, applied by TCRdb to the multiplex PCR reads, yields one record per CDR3 protein. The repertoire has more than 500,000 distinct CDR3 sequences, over 12% of them found once; the top ten carry 4% to 5.5%. This CDR3 region has 13 residues. V was pared by 7 bases and J by 3 bases, with 13 bases between. Germline V gene lookup returns CDR1 SGHNT and CDR2 YENEEA. This clonotype was found many times.

The J gene is TRBJ2-7, the V gene TRBV11-3; TRBD2 is a possible D gene (6 bases). The sample consisted of blood. The receptor was isolated from a woman between 40 and 55 years old with Graves' ophthalmopathy. In DNA form, the CDR3 reads TGTGCCAGCAACGGGGGTAGCCGCTACGAGCAGTACTTC. Protein sequence: CASNGGSRYEQYF.